Listed here are 17 T cell receptor beta chains from one sample, sequenced in a study of blood T cell repertoires in COVID-19 (dated by TCRdb to 2020 to 2021). Library construction relied on the immunoSEQ multiplex PCR assay. Entries here come from immuneACCESS through TCRdb and include only in-frame sequences with V and J called. Some clones fail to appear in such tables; in the studies checked, an unresolved V gene covers under half of the shortfall, and the cause of the remainder is unknown. The sample table records 25,000 to 35,000 clones; around 88% of these occur just once. The leading ten clones occupy less than 30% of the sample. What was sequenced was peripheral blood. These receptor sequences come from a human donor in a cohort sampled during active COVID-19.

The chain joins TRBV5-1 to TRBJ2-2; D perhaps matches TRBD2 (5 bases). V was shortened by 1 base and J by 6 bases, with 7 bases between the two germline ends. The germline V gene has CDR1 SGHRS and CDR2 YFSETQ. The CDR3 length is 13 residues. The CDR3 loop reads CASSLNGAGELFF. The CDR3 DNA sequence: TGCGCCAGCAGCTTGAACGGGGCCGGGGAGCTGTTTTTT.

The V gene is TRBV19, the J gene TRBJ1-5, with 7 positions matching TRBD1. The CDR3 consists of 13 residues. The V and J ends lost 6 bases and 7 bases, in that order; junction bases with no gene match: 6. Germline assignment: CDR1 LNHDA and CDR2 SQIVND (reference sequence). Written as DNA, the CDR3 is TGTGCCAGTAGGACTACAGGGGACCAGCCCCAGCATTTT. Its protein product is CASRTTGDQPQHF.

Here the CDR3 DNA reads TGCGCCAGCAGCTCGGGGGGGCCAGATACGCAGTATTTT. Encoded protein: CASSSGGPDTQYF. This sequence joins TRBV5-1 and TRBJ2-3; 8 bases line up with TRBD2. With V trimmed by 3 bases and J by 4 bases, 1 base remained unmatched. CDR3 length equals 13 residues. Germline CDR1 and CDR2: SGHRS and YFSETQ.

This rearrangement joins TRBV30 to TRBJ2-5; 7 bases map to TRBD2. With 4 bases clipped from V and 5 bases from J, the junction kept 7 bases outside the gene matches. The germline CDR1 and CDR2 sequences are GTSNPN and SVGIG (reference sequence). This CDR3 comprises 13 residues. CDR3 coding DNA: TGTGCCTGGAATGGGGGGGGGTTGGAGACCCAGTACTTC. It yields the protein CAWNGGGLETQYF.

The rearrangement uses TRBV7-2 and TRBJ1-6; 7 bases fit TRBD1. The germline CDR1 and CDR2 sequences are SGHTA and FQGNSA. Trimming removed 5 bases from V and 7 bases from J; junction bases left unmatched: 8. This CDR3 has 15 residues. CDR3 sequence reads: CASSPTGVRNSPLHF. The CDR3 DNA sequence: TGTGCCAGCAGCCCTACAGGGGTACGAAATTCACCCCTCCACTTT. Full variable domain (outside the CDR3, taken from reference TRBV7-2 and TRBJ1-6): GAGVSQSPSNKVTEKGKDVELRCDPISGHTALYWYRQSLGQGLEFLIYFQGNSAPDKSGLPSDRFSAERTGGSVSTLTIQRTQQEDSAVYLCASSPTGVRNSPLHFGNGTRLTVT.

V usage is TRBV6-6 and J usage is TRBJ1-5; 11 bases line up with TRBD1. V dropped 5 bases and J dropped 9; count of bases not matched to a gene: 15. The CDR3 length is 17 residues. The V gene's germline CDR1 is MNHNY and CDR2 SVGAGI (reference sequence). The CDR3 loop is CASSRTPGQGAGLPQHF. The CDR3 DNA reads as TGTGCCAGCAGTCGCACCCCCGGACAGGGGGCGGGCCTGCCCCAGCATTTT.

The count of this clone is one. The V and J genes are TRBV5-1 and TRBJ2-3; 7 bases map to TRBD1. Germline CDR1 SGHRS, CDR2 YFSETQ. V dropped 4 bases and J dropped 3; count of bases not matched to a gene: 5. This CDR3 region has 14 residues. CDR3 in amino acids: CASSIGGETDTQYF. The CDR3 region has the DNA TGCGCCAGCAGCATAGGGGGCGAGACAGATACGCAGTATTTT.

The chain carries TRBV10-3 and TRBJ1-5; TRBD1 matches at 9 bases. The trim removed 3 bases at V and 4 bases at J, leaving 7 bases unmatched. This CDR3 has 16 residues. Germline values: CDR1 ENHRY, CDR2 SYGVKD. The CDR3 region is CAISETGTGSNQPQHF. The CDR3 nucleotides are TGTGCCATCAGTGAAACGGGGACAGGGTCGAATCAGCCCCAGCATTTT.

V and J are TRBV29-1 and TRBJ1-1, with a weak D call TRBD1 (5 bases). The germline V and J ends were trimmed by 2 bases and 0 bases, with 13 bases remaining between them. Looked up from germline, CDR1 is SQVTM and CDR2 is ANQGSEA. The CDR3 totals 15 residues. The CDR3 protein is CSVERQGGLNTEAFF. The CDR3 DNA reads as TGCAGCGTTGAACGGCAGGGTGGTTTGAACACTGAAGCTTTCTTT.

This clone is a singleton in its sample. The V and J genes are TRBV5-1 and TRBJ2-3; 12 bases map to TRBD2. After removal of 2 bases from V and 0 bases from J, the junction contained 7 bases not matched to a gene. Germline V CDR1 and CDR2: SGHRS, YFSETQ. The CDR3 covers 18 residues. The CDR3 nucleotides are TGCGCCAGCAGCTTCCCGACTAGCGGGGGAGCTAGCACAGATACGCAGTATTTT. It encodes CASSFPTSGGASTDTQYF.

The chain carries TRBV7-2 and TRBJ2-5, with 10 nucleotides matching TRBD2. The CDR3 covers 14 residues. With V trimmed by 8 bases and J by 4 bases, 7 bases remained unmatched. The germline V gene has CDR1 SGHTA and CDR2 FQGNSA. As DNA, the CDR3 is TGTGCCAGCCAAGATCAGCGGGGGGGAGAGACCCAGTACTTC. It encodes CASQDQRGGETQYF.

This clone came up a few times. The genes are TRBV5-1 and TRBJ2-5; tentatively, D is TRBD2 (6 bases). Trimming took off 3 bases at V and 1 base at J, with 19 bases between the two ends. The germline CDR1 and CDR2 sequences are SGHRS and YFSETQ. This CDR3 region has 17 residues. The CDR3 protein is CASSSFKLAPFQETQYF. CDR3 sequence (DNA): TGCGCCAGCAGCTCCTTTAAACTAGCTCCTTTCCAAGAGACCCAGTACTTC.

V usage is TRBV6-6 and J usage is TRBJ1-5; 7 bases match TRBD1. With V trimmed by 7 bases and J by 7 bases, 13 bases remained unmatched. This CDR3 has 15 amino acids. CDR1 is MNHNY, CDR2 SVGAGI, per germline (reference sequence). The DNA for the CDR3 is TGTGCCAGCATGGATTTGAGGGGGCCACAGCAGCCCCAGCATTTT. This encodes CASMDLRGPQQPQHF.

The genes are TRBV4-1 and TRBJ2-3; weak D call: TRBD2 (5 bases). V was cut by 2 bases and J by 5 bases, with 17 bases left in between. This CDR3 contains 16 residues. From germline, CDR1 is MGHRA and CDR2 YSYEKL. The CDR3 DNA follows: TGCGCCAGCAGCCAATTTACACCAAACGAGGGAGATACGCAGTATTTT. Protein: CASSQFTPNEGDTQYF.

CDR3 amino acids: CASGPGDRPGNTIYF. The CDR3 DNA is TGTGCTAGTGGTCCGGGGGACCGACCGGGAAACACCATATATTTT. The chain is built from TRBV12-5 and TRBJ1-3, with D perhaps TRBD1 (5 bases). Germline CDR1 and CDR2: LGHNT and FRNRAP. This CDR3 spans 15 amino acids. V was trimmed by 5 bases and J by 4 bases, leaving 15 bases between them.

This rearrangement joins TRBV10-3 to TRBJ2-7, with 7 positions matching TRBD2. CDR3 length equals 16 residues. The V gene end was trimmed by 0 bases and the J gene end by 2 bases; junction bases not matched to a gene: 7. Germline-derived CDR1 and CDR2 are ENHRY and SYGVKD. Written as DNA, the CDR3 is TGTGCCATCAGTGAGTCGAAGAGCGGGGTGGCCTACGAGCAGTACTTC. Its protein product is CAISESKSGVAYEQYF.

The V and J genes are TRBV13 and TRBJ2-5, with D possibly being TRBD2 (6 bases). Germline CDR1 is PRHDT and CDR2 is FYEKMQ (reference sequence). The CDR3 sequence is 16 residues long. Trimming took off 5 bases at V and 5 bases at J, with 21 bases between the two ends. The CDR3 region is CASSVLVGGIVETQYF. The DNA for the CDR3 is TGTGCCAGCAGCGTTTTAGTGGGGGGTATAGTTGAGACCCAGTACTTC.